Each of the 24 T cell receptor beta chains below was sequenced from the same sample in a study of T cells after yellow fever vaccination. Each CDR3 protein gets one entry after TCRdb re-called the 5' RACE reads with MiXCR. This table holds 450,000 to 600,000 distinct CDR3 sequences, approximately 13% found once. Source: PBMCs, taken on the day of the yellow fever booster vaccination. The source of these receptors is a man aged 25-45 years who received the YFV17D yellow fever vaccine.

This CDR3 is CSVDPGRETQYF. CDR3 in DNA: TGCAGCGTTGATCCGGGGCGGGAGACCCAGTACTTC. V usage is TRBV29-1 and J usage is TRBJ2-5, with D perhaps being TRBD1 or TRBD2 (5 bases each). Trimming stripped 3 bases from V and 5 bases from J, with 10 bases between. CDR3 length equals 12 residues. Germline loops: CDR1 SQVTM, CDR2 ANQGSEA.

This clonotype was seen a handful of times. The V and J genes are TRBV7-2 and TRBJ2-3, with TRBD2 identical over 10 bases. Germline V gene data show CDR1 as SGHTA and CDR2 as FQGNSA. This CDR3 has 15 amino acids. With 6 bases clipped from V and 3 bases from J, the junction kept 6 bases outside the gene matches. CDR3 loop: CASRAPGLATDTQYF. CDR3 in DNA: TGTGCCAGCAGGGCACCGGGACTAGCGACAGATACGCAGTATTTT.

This clonotype was found a few times. The chain recombines TRBV2 with TRBJ1-4, with D hard to call. This CDR3 region has 14 residues. Per the germline V gene, CDR1 is SNHLY and CDR2 is FYNNEI. V was clipped by 1 base and J by 4 bases, with 7 bases between them. CDR3 sequence: CASSEGRNNEKLFF. As DNA, the CDR3 is TGTGCCAGCAGTGAAGGCAGAAATAATGAAAAACTGTTTTTT.

This chain's CDR3 is CASSGTGTGNTGELFF. In nucleotides, the CDR3 is TGCGCCAGCAGCGGGACCGGGACAGGGAATACCGGGGAGCTGTTTTTT. The rearrangement links TRBV5-1 to TRBJ2-2, with TRBD1 matching over 9 bases. The trim removed 4 bases at V and 5 bases at J, leaving 9 bases unmatched. This CDR3 is 16 amino acids long. Germline loops: CDR1 SGHRS, CDR2 YFSETQ. The full variable domain, its missing parts supplied by reference TRBV5-1 and TRBJ2-2, is KAGVTQTPRYLIKTRGQQVTLSCSPISGHRSVSWYQQTPGQGLQFLFEYFSETQRNKGNFPGRFSGRQFSNSRSEMNVSTLELGDSALYLCASSGTGTGNTGELFFGEGSRLTVL.

V is TRBV7-2 and J is TRBJ2-3, with D maybe TRBD1 (6 bases). The length of the CDR3 is 14 residues. Trimming took off 4 bases at V and 3 bases at J, with 11 bases between the two ends. Germline assignment: CDR1 SGHTA and CDR2 FQGNSA. The CDR3 DNA follows: TGTGCCAGCAGCTCTGGGGGCTCAACAGATACGCAGTATTTT. Translating gives CASSSGGSTDTQYF.

This clonotype was seen a few times. The chain combines TRBV20-1 with TRBJ2-7, with 14 bases fitting TRBD2. The CDR3 extends over 18 amino acids. CDR1 and CDR2 from the germline V gene are DFQATT and SNEGSKA (reference sequence). The J segment lost 4 bases and the V segment lost 3 bases, leaving 14 bases of the junction unmatched. The CDR3 coding sequence is TGCAGTGCTAGCCGGGGACTAGCGGGGGCTGGACGTTCTTACGAGCAGTACTTC. Its translation is CSASRGLAGAGRSYEQYF.

The chain recombines TRBV20-1 with TRBJ2-2; D ambiguous. In germline, CDR1 is DFQATT, CDR2 SNEGSKA (reference sequence). Trimming took 4 bases from V and 5 from J, leaving 5 bases between them. This CDR3 spans 11 amino acids. As DNA, the CDR3 is TGCAGTGCTATAAGGACCGGGGAGCTGTTTTTT. It encodes CSAIRTGELFF.

This clonotype was counted only a few times. The chain couples TRBV9 to TRBJ2-1; D might be TRBD2 (6 bases). The V gene's germline CDR1 is SGDLS and CDR2 YYNGEE. This CDR3 contains 16 residues. Trimming removed 4 bases from V and 4 bases from J, with 18 bases in between. In DNA form, the CDR3 reads TGTGCCAGCAGCCCCATTCGGATAGCGGTTTACAATGAGCAGTTCTTC. Encoded protein: CASSPIRIAVYNEQFF.

V is TRBV20-1 and J is TRBJ2-7; the D gene could be TRBD1 or TRBD2 (5 bases each). Germline V gives CDR1 DFQATT, CDR2 SNEGSKA (reference sequence). The CDR3 is 14 residues long. The V end was cut by 7 bases, the J end by 6 bases, with 22 bases between. The chain's CDR3 is CSVHTGTQPFEQYF. The CDR3 DNA is TGCAGTGTTCACACCGGGACGCAGCCGTTCGAGCAGTACTTC.

This chain links TRBV19 with TRBJ2-7; 8 positions match TRBD1. CDR3 length: 13 amino acids. The J segment lost 3 bases and the V segment lost 9 bases, leaving 7 bases of the junction unmatched. Looked up from germline, CDR1 is LNHDA and CDR2 is SQIVND (reference sequence). The CDR3 sequence is CASGTGDFYEQYF. The DNA for the CDR3 is TGTGCCAGCGGGACAGGAGATTTCTACGAGCAGTACTTC.

This clonotype was detected only a few times. The chain joins TRBV18 to TRBJ2-7; the match to TRBD1 covers 9 bases. The V gene end was trimmed by 3 bases and the J gene end by 3 bases; junction bases not matched to a gene: 12. Germline V gives CDR1 KGHSH, CDR2 LQKENI. CDR3 length equals 17 residues. CDR3 in DNA: TGTGCCAGCTCACCGAGTTTGGGACAGGGAACTTACTACGAGCAGTACTTC. This translates into CASSPSLGQGTYYEQYF.

This clonotype appeared a few times. The chain carries TRBV28 and TRBJ1-2, with D unclear. Germline loops: CDR1 MDHEN, CDR2 SYDVKM. The length of the CDR3 is 13 residues. V dropped 7 bases and J dropped 4 bases, with 13 bases sitting between them. The CDR3 loop is CASNPALGYGYTF. DNA for the CDR3: TGTGCCAGCAACCCGGCCTTAGGCTATGGCTACACCTTC.

A few counts support this clonotype. The rearrangement links TRBV29-1 to TRBJ1-4; TRBD1 agrees at 7 bases. Looked up from germline, CDR1 is SQVTM and CDR2 is ANQGSEA. The length of the CDR3 is 13 residues. V lost 4 bases to trimming and J lost 4 bases; unmatched junction nucleotides: 3. In DNA, the CDR3 is TGCAGCGTTGCGGGACAGTATAATGAAAAACTGTTTTTT. Translated: CSVAGQYNEKLFF.

The CDR3 sequence is CASSRQGYQETQYF. The DNA of the CDR3 is TGTGCCAGCAGTCGACAGGGATACCAAGAGACCCAGTACTTC. This chain links TRBV7-2 with TRBJ2-5; 7 nucleotides agree with TRBD1. The CDR3 loop spans 14 amino acids. V lost 6 bases and J lost 0; bases outside the gene matches: 4. Per the germline V gene, CDR1 is SGHTA and CDR2 is FQGNSA.

A few counts support this clonotype. The CDR3 reads CSVDVQGYNEQFF. In nucleotides, the CDR3 is TGCAGCGTTGACGTCCAAGGCTACAATGAGCAGTTCTTC. V is TRBV29-1 and J is TRBJ2-1; D remains unclear. CDR1 and CDR2 from the germline V gene are SQVTM and ANQGSEA. V shed 3 bases and J shed 3 bases, with 9 bases lying between them. This CDR3 has 13 amino acids.

A few counts support this clonotype. This chain uses TRBV7-9 with TRBJ2-1, with a tentative D call TRBD2 (7 bases). Between the trimmed V and J ends, which lost 9 bases and 3 bases, there was a span of 12 bases. The CDR3 is 13 residues long. Germline CDR1 is SEHNR and CDR2 is FQNEAQ (reference sequence). The CDR3 region is CASERDNYNEQFF. The CDR3 nucleotides read TGTGCCAGTGAGCGGGACAACTACAATGAGCAGTTCTTC. Based on the CDR3 plus reference TRBV7-9 and TRBJ2-1, the full variable domain is DTGVSQNPRHKITKRGQNVTFRCDPISEHNRLYWYRQTLGQGPEFLTYFQNEAQLEKSRLLSDRFSAERPKGSFSTLEIQRTEQGDSAMYLCASERDNYNEQFFGPGTRLTVL.

J is TRBJ2-3 and V is TRBV15; D is uncertain. Trimming stripped 3 bases from V and 4 bases from J, with 8 bases between. The CDR3 extends over 13 amino acids. Germline V lookup: CDR1 LNHNV, CDR2 YYDKDF (reference sequence). CDR3: CATSSQKPDTQYF. The CDR3 nucleotides are TGTGCCACCAGCAGTCAGAAACCAGATACGCAGTATTTT. The full variable domain, in which reference TRBV15 and TRBJ2-3 provide the parts outside the CDR3, is DAMVIQNPRYQVTQFGKPVTLSCSQTLNHNVMYWYQQKSSQAPKLLFHYYDKDFNNEADTPDNFQSRRPNTSFCFLDIRSPGLGDTAMYLCATSSQKPDTQYFGPGTRLTVL.

J is TRBJ2-5 and V is TRBV5-1; 11 positions match TRBD2. The CDR3 is 16 amino acids. V was pared by 3 bases and J by 3 bases, with 7 bases of the junction left unmatched. Germline CDR1 SGHRS, CDR2 YFSETQ. DNA of the CDR3: TGCGCCAGCAGCTCAACCGGGACTAGCGGCGAAGAGACCCAGTACTTC. Protein product: CASSSTGTSGEETQYF.

The genes are TRBV5-8 and TRBJ2-7; 9 nucleotides match TRBD1. With 4 bases clipped from V and 6 bases from J, the junction kept 11 bases outside the gene matches. CDR1 is SGHTS, CDR2 YDEGEE, per germline. There are 15 residues in the CDR3. The CDR3 region has the DNA TGTGCCAGCAGCCCTCCGGGACAGGGTTGGTTCGAGCAGTACTTC. Amino acid sequence: CASSPPGQGWFEQYF.

This clonotype was picked up a small number of times. J is TRBJ1-5 and V is TRBV20-1; perhaps TRBD1 as D (5 bases). Trimming pared 6 bases from V and 1 base from J, leaving 16 bases between. This CDR3 has 15 amino acids. In germline, CDR1 is DFQATT, CDR2 SNEGSKA (reference sequence). This chain's CDR3 is CSAGPRGSSNQPQHF. The CDR3 nucleotides are TGCAGTGCGGGCCCGAGGGGTAGCAGCAATCAGCCCCAGCATTTT.

The V call is TRBV20-1, the J call TRBJ2-1; the match to TRBD2 covers 7 bases. Germline CDR1 DFQATT, CDR2 SNEGSKA (reference sequence). This CDR3 contains 17 residues. With V trimmed by 1 base and J by 6 bases, 15 bases remained unmatched. CDR3 region: CSARAWSLGGVTNEQFF. CDR3 nucleotides: TGCAGTGCTAGAGCCTGGTCTCTGGGAGGGGTGACCAATGAGCAGTTCTTC.

The chain links TRBV18 to TRBJ2-1; TRBD1 matches 10 bases. CDR3 size: 14 residues. Per the germline V gene, CDR1 is KGHSH and CDR2 is LQKENI. The ends lost 5 bases at V and 7 bases at J; junction bases unmatched: 5. This CDR3 reads CASSSLDRGNEQFF. CDR3 nucleotides: TGTGCCAGCTCATCTCTGGACAGGGGGAATGAGCAGTTCTTC.

There are a few counts of this clonotype. The genes are TRBV29-1 and TRBJ2-1, with 9 bases identical to TRBD2. Germline V gene data show CDR1 as SQVTM and CDR2 as ANQGSEA. With V trimmed by 7 bases and J by 6 bases, 10 bases remained unmatched. The CDR3 is 14 residues long. As DNA, the CDR3 is TGCAGCGCCCTTGGCGGGAGGGGCGGCAATGAGCAGTTCTTC. Its translation: CSALGGRGGNEQFF.

This chain links TRBV4-3 with TRBJ1-5; 7 nucleotides match TRBD1. The germline V gene has CDR1 LGHNA and CDR2 YSLEER. CDR3 length: 15 residues. J was trimmed by 7 bases and V by 2 bases; bases with no gene match: 8. This CDR3 reads CASSQNQGGRQPQHF. DNA for the CDR3: TGCGCCAGCAGCCAAAACCAGGGGGGCCGGCAGCCCCAGCATTTT.